This TCR beta chain was captured by sequencing in a study of blood T cell repertoires in COVID-19. On the study more broadly: From the United States, Italy and Spain came samples of acute and convalescent COVID-19.

With 1 base clipped from V and 0 bases from J, the junction kept 8 bases outside the gene matches. This CDR3 comprises 18 residues. CDR1 and CDR2 (germline): MDHEN, SYDVKM. TCRdb keeps only in-frame clones here, not all; method: immunoSEQ multiplex PCR. Found here are over 130,000 clones, approximately 89% of them singletons; the top ten hold more than 9%. Specimen: peripheral blood. V gene TRBV28 combines with J gene TRBJ1-4; 7 bases line up with TRBD1. The origin of this receptor is a man in his 60s with active or convalescent COVID-19. In nucleotides, the CDR3 is TGTGCCAGCAGTTTATATGGTGGGGGGACAGCAACTAATGAAAAACTGTTTTTT. It is translated as CASSLYGGGTATNEKLFF.